Presented here are 23 T cell receptor beta chains from one specimen sequenced in a study of regulatory T cells in long-lasting Graves disease. Library construction for TCR beta used iRepertoire HTBI primers and Arm-PCR of CDR3 regions. A single record per CDR3 protein comes from TCRdb applying MiXCR to the multiplex PCR reads. The sample holds 600,000 to 850,000 distinct CDR3 sequences; around 30% are singletons and the top ten take around 42%. Time point in this sample: persistent/refractory GD, antithyroid drugs over 5 years with positive TRAb. The TCR library was made from RNA that had been extracted from PBMCs in TRIzol. The sample in question was peripheral blood mononuclear cells (PBMCs), obtained when the disease was refractory, from a patient treated with antithyroid drugs. Source of these receptors: a female donor with Graves disease.

This clonotype was found a few times. The chain employs TRBV19 and TRBJ2-5, with D perhaps matching TRBD1 or TRBD2 (5 bases each). Germline loops: CDR1 LNHDA, CDR2 SQIVND (reference sequence). The CDR3 contains 16 residues. V was clipped by 5 bases and J by 5 bases, with 21 bases between them. The CDR3 bases are TGTGCCAGTAGTCCCACGTCGGGGACGGCGAGGGAGACCCAGTACTTC. This sequence encodes CASSPTSGTARETQYF.

This clonotype was detected a few times. V is TRBV28 and J is TRBJ1-4; no reliable D call. The germline gives CDR1 MDHEN, CDR2 SYDVKM. The CDR3 has 15 residues. V shed 2 bases and J shed 3 bases, with 10 bases lying between them. CDR3 in DNA: TGTGCCAGCAGTTTAATGGAGTATGCTAATGAAAAACTGTTTTTT. Its protein is CASSLMEYANEKLFF.

The rearrangement links TRBV3-1 to TRBJ2-7, with TRBD2 identical over 8 bases. The CDR3 runs to 14 residues. CDR1 is LGHDT and CDR2 is YNNKEL in the germline V gene (reference sequence). V lost 3 bases to trimming and J lost 7 bases; unmatched junction nucleotides: 8. The CDR3 loop is CASSQPGLGAEQYF. CDR3 bases: TGTGCCAGCAGCCAGCCGGGACTAGGGGCGGAGCAGTACTTC.

This clonotype was seen many times. The chain employs TRBV2 and TRBJ2-5; D unclear. Germline V gene lookup returns CDR1 SNHLY and CDR2 FYNNEI. V dropped 6 bases and J dropped 1 base, with 12 bases sitting between them. This CDR3 comprises 14 residues. The CDR3 reads CASRPSEAQETQYF. For the CDR3, the DNA is TGTGCCAGCAGACCAAGCGAGGCCCAAGAGACCCAGTACTTC.

The chain carries TRBV6-1 and TRBJ1-2, with D perhaps TRBD1 (6 bases). This CDR3 contains 14 residues. Per the germline V gene, CDR1 is MNHNS and CDR2 is SASEGT. V was clipped by 4 bases and J by 4 bases, with 13 bases between them. CDR3 region: CASSVRDNTYGYTF. The CDR3 DNA reads TGTGCCAGCAGTGTTCGGGACAACACCTATGGCTACACCTTC.

This clonotype was found a few times. This chain links TRBV7-6 with TRBJ1-1; D not resolved. Germline V lookup: CDR1 SGHVS, CDR2 FNYEAQ. The CDR3 is 13 residues long. Trimming pared 1 base from V and 4 bases from J, leaving 7 bases between. The CDR3 here is CASSLVEGTEAFF. The DNA of the CDR3 is TGTGCCAGCAGCTTAGTGGAGGGCACTGAAGCTTTCTTT. The full variable domain, with the rest looked up from reference TRBV7-6 and TRBJ1-1, is GAGVSQSPRYKVTKRGQDVALRCDPISGHVSLYWYRQALGQGPEFLTYFNYEAQQDKSGLPNDRFSAERPEGSISTLTIQRTEQRDSAMYRCASSLVEGTEAFFGQGTRLTVV.

This clonotype was detected only a few times. The chain carries TRBV29-1 and TRBJ1-2; D not certain. Trimming removed 5 bases at V and 0 bases at J, with 10 bases between. The length of the CDR3 is 13 residues. Germline V gives CDR1 SQVTM, CDR2 ANQGSEA. As DNA, the CDR3 is TGCAGCGTTTTACAGAGCTCTAACTATGGCTACACCTTC. This translates into CSVLQSSNYGYTF.

DNA for the CDR3: TGTGCCAGCAGCACATACGACAGGGACAATCAGCCCCAGCATTTT. It yields the protein CASSTYDRDNQPQHF. This chain connects TRBV7-3 to TRBJ1-5; 7 bases are a match to TRBD1. The ends lost 5 bases at V and 3 bases at J; junction bases unmatched: 7. Looked up from germline, CDR1 is SGHTA and CDR2 is FQGTGA. This CDR3 is built from 15 residues.

DNA of the CDR3: TGTGCCAGCAGTGGCCGGGACAGTCCCACCGCGAACACCGGGGAGCTGTTTTTT. Translating it yields CASSGRDSPTANTGELFF. V is TRBV6-1 and J is TRBJ2-2; 7 bases map to TRBD1. Losses at the gene ends were 4 bases for V and 0 bases for J; bases not matched to a gene: 11. There are 18 residues in the CDR3. CDR1 is MNHNS, CDR2 SASEGT, per germline.

This clonotype was detected a few times. CDR3 DNA sequence: TGTGCCAGCAGTTTGGGCACCGGGACAGTAAAAGAGACCCAGTACTTC. Its protein is CASSLGTGTVKETQYF. The chain uses TRBV12-3 or TRBV12-4 and TRBJ2-5; TRBD1 matches at 7 bases. The CDR3 sequence is 16 residues long. The V gene end was trimmed by 3 bases and the J gene end by 3 bases; junction bases not matched to a gene: 10.

The V call is TRBV6-1, the J call TRBJ1-1; tentatively, D is TRBD1 (5 bases). The CDR3 is 15 residues long. Per the germline V gene, CDR1 is MNHNS and CDR2 is SASEGT. Deletions cut 1 base from V and 3 bases from J, with 12 bases between. Here the CDR3 reads CASSEGQRKDTEAFF. For the CDR3, the DNA is TGTGCCAGCAGTGAAGGACAGCGAAAGGACACTGAAGCTTTCTTT.

This clonotype showed up just a few times. The chain uses TRBV7-3 and TRBJ2-7; 10 bases are a match to TRBD1. The CDR3 runs to 15 residues. After removal of 3 bases from V and 5 bases from J, the junction contained 7 bases not matched to a gene. Germline V lookup: CDR1 SGHTA, CDR2 FQGTGA. CDR3: CASSFTAGTGDEQYF. Written as DNA, the CDR3 is TGTGCCAGCAGCTTCACGGCCGGGACAGGGGACGAGCAGTACTTC.

This clonotype came up once. V and J are TRBV4-1 and TRBJ2-3, with TRBD2 matching 8 bases. The J segment lost 2 bases and the V segment lost 0 bases, leaving 4 bases of the junction unmatched. The germline CDR1 and CDR2 sequences are MGHRA and YSYEKL. CDR3 length: 16 amino acids. In DNA form, the CDR3 reads TGCGCCAGCAGCCAAGAAGCGGGAGACCTCACAGATACGCAGTATTTT. This encodes CASSQEAGDLTDTQYF.

A word on this clonotype: At one end, the junction sequence differs from germline, possibly due to a read error. The chain employs TRBV3-1 and TRBJ1-6, with no clear D. The germline V gene encodes CDR1 LGHDT and CDR2 YNNKEL (reference sequence). The CDR3 contains 18 residues. CDR3 amino acids: CASSQDGAPSSYNLPLHF. The CDR3, as DNA: TGTGCCAGCAGCCAAGATGGCGCACCTAGCTCCTATAATTTACCCCTCCACTTT. Supplemented by reference TRBV3-1 and TRBJ1-6, the full variable domain reads DTAVSQTPKYLVTQMGNDKSIKCEQNLGHDTMYWYKQDSKKFLKIMFSYNNKELIINETVPNRFSPKSPDKAHLNLHINSLELGDSAVYFCASSQDGAPSSYNLPLHFGNGTRLTVT.

This clonotype was found a few times. This sequence joins TRBV6-2 or TRBV6-3 and TRBJ2-5, with D perhaps matching TRBD2 (5 bases). Trimming left V 0 bases short and J 7 bases short, with 24 bases between. Germline CDR1 MNHEY, CDR2 SVGEGT. CDR3 length: 18 amino acids. DNA for the CDR3: TGTGCCAGCAGTTACTCAAAAGTTACGGGCTTCCAGAGCGGGACCCAGTACTTC. It translates to CASSYSKVTGFQSGTQYF.

This clonotype was seen a few times. The rearrangement links TRBV27 to TRBJ2-7; TRBD1 agrees at 7 bases. From germline, CDR1 is MNHEY and CDR2 SMNVEV (reference sequence). With V trimmed by 5 bases and J by 2 bases, 9 bases remained unmatched. The CDR3 is made up of 15 amino acids. CDR3 nucleotide sequence: TGTGCCAGCAGTATAGACCGGGACAGTCCCTACGAGCAGTACTTC. It is translated as CASSIDRDSPYEQYF.

This clonotype was recorded a few times. V gene TRBV27 combines with J gene TRBJ2-2; 7 bases are a match to TRBD1. After removal of 6 bases from V and 6 bases from J, the junction contained 13 bases not matched to a gene. Germline V gene sequence: CDR1 MNHEY, CDR2 SMNVEV (reference sequence). The CDR3 spans 16 residues. The chain's CDR3 is CASSPITGAGPGELFF. Written as DNA, the CDR3 is TGTGCCAGCAGCCCGATTACAGGGGCCGGGCCCGGGGAGCTGTTTTTT.

This rearrangement joins TRBV11-2 to TRBJ2-5; no definite D call. The CDR3 is made up of 14 amino acids. V lost 2 bases, J lost 3 bases, and 10 bases lay in between. Germline values: CDR1 SGHAT, CDR2 FQNNGV. DNA for the CDR3: TGTGCCAGCAGCTTAATTTGGGCAGAAGAGACCCAGTACTTC. Amino acid sequence: CASSLIWAEETQYF.

Concerning this clonotype itself: Since a much larger clone is just one base distant, this may be a read error. V usage is TRBV11-2 and J usage is TRBJ2-7; D is uncertain. The germline V gene encodes CDR1 SGHAT and CDR2 FQNNGV. Between the trimmed V and J ends, which lost 4 bases and 1 base, there was a span of 17 bases. The CDR3 spans 16 residues. CDR3 residues: CASSSLVAARSYEQYF. In nucleotides, the CDR3 is TGTGCCAGCAGCTCCTTGGTTGCGGCCAGATCCTACGAGCAGTACTTC.

In its sample, this clonotype was seen a few times. The chain combines TRBV6-1 with TRBJ1-3; D gene unclear. CDR1 MNHNS and CDR2 SASEGT come from the germline V gene. The germline V and J ends were trimmed by 7 bases and 1 base, with 8 bases remaining between them. The CDR3 contains 13 residues. The CDR3 DNA follows: TGTGCCAGCATGTGGCCTTCTGGAAACACCATATATTTT. Residues: CASMWPSGNTIYF.

This clonotype came up a few times. This rearrangement joins TRBV12-3 or TRBV12-4 to TRBJ2-5; the D is unclear. The CDR3 loop spans 12 amino acids. The ends were cut back, 7 bases at V and 5 bases at J, with 11 bases in the middle. The CDR3 region has the DNA TGTGCCAGCACCTCCCTAGGGGAGACCCAGTACTTC. This codes for CASTSLGETQYF.

This clonotype was observed a few times. The DNA for the CDR3 is TGTGCCAGCAGACAGGTGAATGAAGCTTTCTTT. Translating it yields CASRQVNEAFF. The V gene is TRBV27, the J gene TRBJ1-1, with D tentatively TRBD1 (5 bases). The length of the CDR3 is 11 residues. CDR1 and CDR2 (germline): MNHEY, SMNVEV (reference sequence). The ends were cut back, 6 bases at V and 7 bases at J, with 9 bases in the middle.

The genes are TRBV7-3 and TRBJ1-1, with a tentative D call TRBD1 (5 bases). The CDR3 totals 15 residues. CDR1 is SGHTA, CDR2 FQGTGA, per germline. V was pared by 5 bases and J by 5 bases, with 18 bases between. The CDR3: CASSPGGGTGTEAFF. In nucleotides, the CDR3 is TGTGCCAGCAGCCCGGGGGGGGGAACGGGGACTGAAGCTTTCTTT.